The 24 T cell receptor beta chains in this list originate from one sample, sequenced in a study of vaccination effects on CD4 cells after COVID-19. Profiled with immunoSEQ multiplex PCR; TCRdb holds only in-frame clones, not every one. The sample consists of tens of thousands of clones, roughly four fifths of them appearing once. After less than 11 days in culture, the CD4+ T cells were isolated. PCR confirmed that the person was infected with SARS-CoV-2 between March and December 2020. The vaccine given was either BNT162b2 or mRNA-1273, in two doses. The antigens of these receptors remain unknown. Source: CD4+ T cells from PBMCs cultured without peptide, taken after COVID-19 vaccination. The receptors were sampled from a human donor who had a prior SARS-CoV-2 infection.

The chain uses TRBV19 and TRBJ1-1, with unresolved D. The CDR3 has 13 amino acids. Germline CDR1 LNHDA, CDR2 SQIVND (reference sequence). V gave up 1 base and J gave up 1 base, with 4 bases separating them. CDR3 DNA sequence: TGTGCCAGTAGTATAGGGAGGAACACTGAAGCTTTCTTT. Translation: CASSIGRNTEAFF. Combining the CDR3 with reference TRBV19 and TRBJ1-1 gives the whole variable domain DGGITQSPKYLFRKEGQNVTLSCEQNLNHDAMYWYRQDPGQGLRLIYYSQIVNDFQKGDIAEGYSVSREKKESFPLTVTSAQKNPTAFYLCASSIGRNTEAFFGQGTRLTVV.

The chain joins TRBV9 to TRBJ2-5; 9 bases line up with TRBD2. CDR3 length: 17 amino acids. Germline loops: CDR1 SGDLS, CDR2 YYNGEE. V dropped 4 bases and J dropped 4; count of bases not matched to a gene: 14. The CDR3 DNA reads TGTGCCAGCAGCTTCACCCGACTAGCGGACCCGCCAGAGACCCAGTACTTC. Its translation is CASSFTRLADPPETQYF. Drawing the rest from reference TRBV9 and TRBJ2-5, the complete variable domain is DSGVTQTPKHLITATGQRVTLRCSPRSGDLSVYWYQQSLDQGLQFLIQYYNGEERAKGNILERFSAQQFPDLHSELNLSSLELGDSALYFCASSFTRLADPPETQYFGPGTRLLVL.

This chain connects TRBV6-5 to TRBJ1-1; perhaps TRBD1 as D (5 bases). This CDR3 has 15 amino acids. V was trimmed by 2 bases and J by 11 bases, leaving 21 bases between them. Germline-derived CDR1 and CDR2 are MNHEY and SVGAGI. The CDR3 loop is CASSYPLPTGLHAFF. CDR3 DNA: TGTGCCAGCAGTTACCCATTACCGACGGGGCTTCACGCTTTCTTT.

The chain is built from TRBV30 and TRBJ2-2; the D is unclear. Germline lookup yields CDR1 GTSNPN and CDR2 SVGIG (reference sequence). The CDR3 runs 14 residues. V lost 4 bases and J 0 bases, leaving 9 bases between the germline ends. The CDR3 nucleotides read TGTGCCTGGAAGGGCCGGCCGAACACCGGGGAGCTGTTTTTT. This codes for CAWKGRPNTGELFF.

This chain uses TRBV9 with TRBJ2-1, with TRBD2 matching 9 bases. The J segment lost 7 bases and the V segment lost 1 base, leaving 15 bases of the junction unmatched. The CDR3 is made up of 18 amino acids. Germline CDR1 SGDLS, CDR2 YYNGEE. This CDR3 reads CASSVRGLAGGSDNEQFF. The CDR3 nucleotides read TGTGCCAGCAGCGTAAGAGGTCTGGCGGGAGGGTCGGATAATGAGCAGTTCTTC.

The chain is built from TRBV5-1 and TRBJ1-2; 9 bases fit TRBD1. CDR1 and CDR2 from the germline V gene are SGHRS and YFSETQ. J lost 8 bases, V lost 3 bases, and 14 bases had no gene match. This CDR3 comprises 16 residues. CDR3 amino acids: CASSSTGTGLPRGYTF. CDR3 DNA: TGCGCCAGCAGCTCTACCGGGACAGGGTTGCCGAGGGGCTACACCTTC.

This clone is a singleton in its sample. The chain recombines TRBV5-1 with TRBJ1-1, with D possibly TRBD1 on 5 matching bases. This CDR3 region has 16 residues. The V and J ends lost 4 bases and 0 bases respectively, with 16 bases between them. The germline V gene has CDR1 SGHRS and CDR2 YFSETQ. The CDR3 nucleotides read TGCGCCAGCAGCCTCGCCCGGGCAGGGTTGAACACTGAAGCTTTCTTT. It codes for CASSLARAGLNTEAFF.

V gene TRBV4-3 combines with J gene TRBJ1-1, with 9 bases lining up with TRBD1. CDR3 length: 16 amino acids. Germline V gives CDR1 LGHNA, CDR2 YSLEER. V lost 1 base and J lost 5; bases outside the gene matches: 8. The CDR3 nucleotides read TGCGCCAGCAGCCAAGGTTCGGGGACAGGGTTGACTGAAGCTTTCTTT. This translates into CASSQGSGTGLTEAFF.

J is TRBJ2-5 and V is TRBV18, with D maybe TRBD1 (6 bases). V lost 2 bases, J lost 1 base, and 14 bases lay in between. Germline CDR1 is KGHSH and CDR2 is LQKENI. The CDR3 sequence is 16 residues long. CDR3 DNA: TGTGCCAGCTCACCAGGTCACGGACAGTCCCAAGAGACCCAGTACTTC. Translation: CASSPGHGQSQETQYF.

This chain links TRBV11-3 with TRBJ1-5, with D maybe TRBD1 (6 bases). CDR3 length: 16 amino acids. Germline CDR1 SGHNT, CDR2 YENEEA. The V and J ends lost 3 bases and 2 bases respectively, with 14 bases between them. CDR3 loop: CASSFRDKAGNQPQHF. CDR3 DNA: TGTGCCAGCAGCTTTCGGGACAAGGCGGGCAATCAGCCCCAGCATTTT.

This clone was picked up one time. The chain links TRBV5-1 to TRBJ2-3; 12 bases align to TRBD2. The CDR3 sequence is 16 residues long. Germline values: CDR1 SGHRS, CDR2 YFSETQ. V was pared by 4 bases and J by 1 base, with 4 bases of the junction left unmatched. The CDR3, as DNA: TGCGCCAGCAGCCGTCGACTAGCGGGGGGCACAGATACGCAGTATTTT. It codes for CASSRRLAGGTDTQYF.

The chain couples TRBV9 to TRBJ2-3; 12 bases map to TRBD2. CDR1 SGDLS and CDR2 YYNGEE come from the germline V gene. J lost 5 bases, V lost 2 bases, and 9 bases had no gene match. The CDR3 runs to 17 residues. CDR3 bases: TGTGCCAGCAGCGTTACACCTCTAGCGGGAGGGGGAGATACGCAGTATTTT. Translated, it gives CASSVTPLAGGGDTQYF.

The chain uses TRBV16 and TRBJ2-7; D is possibly TRBD2 (5 bases). The CDR3 contains 12 residues. The V end was cut by 4 bases, the J end by 6 bases, with 10 bases between. In germline, CDR1 is KGHSY, CDR2 FQNENV. CDR3 bases: TGTGCCAGCAGCCGGCGGGTCCCCGAGCAGTACTTC. Translating it yields CASSRRVPEQYF.

V is TRBV2 and J is TRBJ1-3; weak D call: TRBD1 (6 bases). V lost 3 bases, J lost 3 bases, and 9 bases lay in between. The germline V gene has CDR1 SNHLY and CDR2 FYNNEI. This CDR3 contains 14 residues. CDR3 nucleotides: TGTGCCAGCAGTGACAGGGGAGGTGGAAACACCATATATTTT. The encoded protein is CASSDRGGGNTIYF.

This clone occurred once. V usage is TRBV25-1 and J usage is TRBJ1-1, with no clear D. Trimming took 0 bases from V and 3 from J, leaving 11 bases between them. Germline CDR1 MGHDK, CDR2 SYGVNS. The CDR3 contains 15 residues. The CDR3 protein is CASSEYSGLDTEAFF. The CDR3, as DNA: TGTGCCAGCAGTGAATATTCGGGATTAGACACTGAAGCTTTCTTT.

This clone was recorded only once. This sequence joins TRBV3-1 (or the pseudogene TRBV3-2) and TRBJ2-2, with 11 nucleotides matching TRBD1. The CDR3 spans 17 residues. Germline trimming cut 1 base from V and 5 bases from J; bases unmatched to any gene: 6. Germline values: CDR1 LGHDT, CDR2 YNNKEL (reference sequence). The DNA of the CDR3 is TGTGCCAGCAGCCAAGGGATGGACAGGGGGCAGACCGGGGAGCTGTTTTTT. As protein: CASSQGMDRGQTGELFF.

The chain is built from TRBV5-1 and TRBJ1-5, with 7 positions matching TRBD1. The junction had 3 bases not matched to a gene; V was cut back by 0 bases and J by 3 bases. This CDR3 spans 15 amino acids. In germline, CDR1 is SGHRS, CDR2 YFSETQ. The CDR3 DNA is TGCGCCAGCAGCTTGGCCGGACAGGTCAATCAGCCCCAGCATTTT. This sequence encodes CASSLAGQVNQPQHF.

The chain joins TRBV27 to TRBJ1-1; D gene uncertain. The CDR3 is 14 residues long. CDR1 MNHEY and CDR2 SMNVEV come from the germline V gene (reference sequence). Trimming took off 0 bases at V and 1 base at J, with 6 bases between the two ends. The CDR3 loop reads CASSLSRPNTEAFF. CDR3 nucleotides: TGTGCCAGCAGTTTATCTCGCCCGAACACTGAAGCTTTCTTT.

V and J are TRBV7-2 and TRBJ2-1; D is perhaps TRBD2 (6 bases). Trimming took off 3 bases at V and 0 bases at J, with 21 bases between the two ends. There are 19 residues in the CDR3. Germline assignment: CDR1 SGHTA and CDR2 FQGNSA. The chain's CDR3 is CASSFTPSSSADSYNEQFF. DNA for the CDR3: TGTGCCAGCAGCTTCACCCCGTCATCTAGCGCAGACTCCTACAATGAGCAGTTCTTC.

The V gene is TRBV11-3, the J gene TRBJ2-1, with D unresolved. V lost 1 base and J 5 bases, leaving 6 bases between the germline ends. The germline gives CDR1 SGHNT, CDR2 YENEEA. This CDR3 has 13 amino acids. The CDR3 nucleotides read TGTGCCAGCAGCTTAGGATCGAACAATGAGCAGTTCTTC. Translating it yields CASSLGSNNEQFF.

This chain joins TRBV5-4 and TRBJ2-5; 12 bases align to TRBD2. Trimming cost V 5 bases and J 3 bases; bases outside gene matches: 5. The CDR3 runs 15 residues. The germline V gene has CDR1 SGHNT and CDR2 YYREEE (reference sequence). The chain's CDR3 is CASSRASGGEETQYF. The CDR3 DNA follows: TGTGCCAGCAGTAGGGCTAGCGGGGGGGAAGAGACCCAGTACTTC.

V gene TRBV14 combines with J gene TRBJ2-2; D could derive from TRBD1 or TRBD2 (5 bases each). The CDR3 extends over 17 amino acids. With 3 bases removed from V and 0 bases from J, the gap between germline ends came to 14 bases. Germline loops: CDR1 SGHDN, CDR2 FVKESK. DNA for the CDR3: TGTGCCAGCAGCCATGCACCGGGACGGCCGAACACCGGGGAGCTGTTTTTT. Its protein product is CASSHAPGRPNTGELFF.

This chain uses TRBV19 with TRBJ1-1, with a weak D call TRBD1 (6 bases). Per germline, CDR1 LNHDA and CDR2 SQIVND (reference sequence). CDR3 length: 13 amino acids. Trimming removed 4 bases at V and 6 bases at J, with 12 bases between. The CDR3 sequence is CASSTRQVPEAFF. CDR3 DNA: TGTGCCAGTAGTACCCGACAGGTCCCTGAAGCTTTCTTT.

The J gene is TRBJ2-5, the V gene TRBV10-1; TRBD1 matches at 11 bases. Germline CDR1 is WNHNN and CDR2 is SYGVQD (reference sequence). Unmatched junction bases numbered 5, after V lost 6 bases and J lost 5 bases. This CDR3 spans 14 amino acids. The CDR3 nucleotides read TGCGCCAGCAGGGGGACAGGGGGGGAGGAGACCCAGTACTTC. It is translated as CASRGTGGEETQYF.